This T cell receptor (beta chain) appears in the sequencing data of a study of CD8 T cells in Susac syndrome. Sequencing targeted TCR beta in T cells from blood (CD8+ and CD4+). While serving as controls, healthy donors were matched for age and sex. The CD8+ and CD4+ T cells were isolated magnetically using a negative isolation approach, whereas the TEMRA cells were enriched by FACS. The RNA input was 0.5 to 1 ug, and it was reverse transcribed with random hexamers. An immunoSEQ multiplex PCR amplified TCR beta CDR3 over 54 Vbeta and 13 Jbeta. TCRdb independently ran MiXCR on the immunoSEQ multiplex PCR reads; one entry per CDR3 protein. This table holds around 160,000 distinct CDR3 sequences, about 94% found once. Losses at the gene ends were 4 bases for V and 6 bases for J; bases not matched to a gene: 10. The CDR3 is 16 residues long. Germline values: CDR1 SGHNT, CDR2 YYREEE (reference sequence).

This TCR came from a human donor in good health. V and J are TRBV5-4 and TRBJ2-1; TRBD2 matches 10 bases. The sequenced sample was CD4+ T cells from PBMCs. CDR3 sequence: CASSPQSGGAFNEQFF. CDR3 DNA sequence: TGTGCCAGCAGCCCCCAGAGCGGGGGGGCCTTCAATGAGCAGTTCTTC.